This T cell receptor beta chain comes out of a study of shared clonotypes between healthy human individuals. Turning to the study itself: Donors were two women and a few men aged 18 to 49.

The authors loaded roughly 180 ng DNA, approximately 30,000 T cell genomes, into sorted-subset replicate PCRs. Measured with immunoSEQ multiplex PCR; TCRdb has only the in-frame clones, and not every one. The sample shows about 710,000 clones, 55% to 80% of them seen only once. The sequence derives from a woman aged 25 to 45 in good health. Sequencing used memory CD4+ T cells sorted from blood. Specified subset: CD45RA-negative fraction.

The CDR3 here is CASRRTSGSYEQYF. DNA of the CDR3: TGTGCCAGCAGAAGGACTAGCGGCTCCTACGAGCAGTACTTC. The chain couples TRBV7-2 to TRBJ2-5; 10 nucleotides line up with TRBD2. The J call may be faulty, since TRBJ2-7 better matches the DNA end. The CDR3 is made up of 14 amino acids. Germline V gene lookup returns CDR1 SGHTA and CDR2 FQGNSA.